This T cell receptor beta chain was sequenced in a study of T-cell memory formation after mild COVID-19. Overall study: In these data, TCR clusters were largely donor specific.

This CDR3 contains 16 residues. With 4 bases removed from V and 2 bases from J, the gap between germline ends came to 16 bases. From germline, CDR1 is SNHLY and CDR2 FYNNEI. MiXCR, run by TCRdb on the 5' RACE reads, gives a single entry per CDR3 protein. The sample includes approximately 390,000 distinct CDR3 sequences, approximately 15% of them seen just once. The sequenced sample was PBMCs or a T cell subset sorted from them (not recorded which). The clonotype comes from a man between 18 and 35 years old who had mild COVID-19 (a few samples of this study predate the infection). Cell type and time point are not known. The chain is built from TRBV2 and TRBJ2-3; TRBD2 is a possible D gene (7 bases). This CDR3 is CASSARGGTHTDTQYF. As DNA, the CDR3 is TGTGCCAGCAGTGCAAGGGGGGGAACGCACACAGATACGCAGTATTTT.